Each of the 22 T cell receptor beta chains below was sequenced from the same sample in a study of blood T cell repertoires in COVID-19. Profiled with immunoSEQ multiplex PCR; TCRdb holds only in-frame clones, not every one. The data show around 310,000 clones, around 90% seen once. Input material: peripheral blood. The receptors were gathered from a woman in her forties with COVID-19, enrolled during active disease.

J is TRBJ2-7 and V is TRBV11-2; D remains unclear. V gave up 3 bases and J gave up 4 bases, with 10 bases separating them. The length of the CDR3 is 13 residues. The germline gives CDR1 SGHAT, CDR2 FQNNGV. The CDR3 nucleotides read TGTGCCAGCAGCTTGGGCAGAGAGTACGAGCAGTACTTC. Amino acids: CASSLGREYEQYF.

This chain uses TRBV24-1 with TRBJ2-3; 9 bases align to TRBD2. The CDR3 sequence is 15 residues long. V was clipped by 4 bases and J by 4 bases; unmatched bases: 5. CDR1 is KGHDR, CDR2 SFDVKD, per germline. CDR3 sequence reads: CATSDPAGGPDTQYF. CDR3 nucleotide sequence: TGTGCCACCAGTGACCCTGCGGGAGGGCCAGATACGCAGTATTTT.

The CDR3 loop is CASSARGQGGEQYF. The CDR3 DNA is TGTGCCAGCAGCGCCCGGGGACAGGGGGGCGAGCAGTACTTC. The chain links TRBV9 to TRBJ2-7; TRBD1 aligns across 11 bases. Germline V CDR1 and CDR2: SGDLS, YYNGEE. Trimming at V came to 3 bases and at J to 6 bases, leaving 5 bases not matched to a gene. The CDR3 has 14 amino acids.

The J gene is TRBJ1-1, the V gene TRBV11-2, with TRBD1 identical over 7 bases. V shed 7 bases and J 2 bases; nucleotides not matched to a gene: 10. From germline, CDR1 is SGHAT and CDR2 FQNNGV. The CDR3 is made up of 15 amino acids. The chain's CDR3 is CASTPRGGANTEAFF. The CDR3 coding sequence is TGTGCCAGCACCCCCCGAGGGGGCGCAAACACTGAAGCTTTCTTT.

The V and J genes are TRBV15 and TRBJ2-3; perhaps TRBD2 as D (6 bases). V shed 9 bases and J shed 0 bases, with 16 bases lying between them. This CDR3 contains 15 residues. The germline gives CDR1 LNHNV, CDR2 YYDKDF (reference sequence). CDR3 bases: TGTGCCACTTCCAGCGGGCGGGAAAGCACAGATACGCAGTATTTT. It encodes CATSSGRESTDTQYF.

V usage is TRBV2 and J usage is TRBJ2-1; perhaps TRBD2 as D (6 bases). Between the trimmed V and J ends, which lost 9 bases and 0 bases, there was a span of 21 bases. CDR1 SNHLY and CDR2 FYNNEI come from the germline V gene. The length of the CDR3 is 17 residues. The CDR3 loop is CARDKSIAASSYNEQFF. For the CDR3, the DNA is TGTGCCAGGGATAAAAGTATAGCGGCCAGCTCCTACAATGAGCAGTTCTTC.

The chain links TRBV28 to TRBJ2-3, with D maybe TRBD1 (5 bases). The CDR3 extends over 13 amino acids. Germline lookup yields CDR1 MDHEN and CDR2 SYDVKM. V lost 6 bases and J 6 bases, leaving 13 bases between the germline ends. The CDR3 sequence is CASSVVGRDTQYF. CDR3 DNA: TGTGCCAGCAGCGTCGTGGGGCGCGATACGCAGTATTTT.

The rearrangement uses TRBV7-6 and TRBJ2-5, with D perhaps TRBD1 (6 bases). Germline V gene data show CDR1 as SGHVS and CDR2 as FNYEAQ. Trimming removed 1 base from V and 7 bases from J, with 13 bases in between. The CDR3 is 14 amino acids. The CDR3 DNA reads TGTGCCAGCAGCTTAGGGGCAGGGGATGGGACCCAGTACTTC. The encoded protein is CASSLGAGDGTQYF.

This sequence joins TRBV14 and TRBJ2-7; 11 bases fit TRBD2. The CDR3 is made up of 15 amino acids. The V segment lost 4 bases and the J segment 4 bases; nucleotides outside the gene matches: 6. Germline CDR1 reads SGHDN; CDR2 reads FVKESK. CDR3 in amino acids: CASSLETSGAYEQYF. The CDR3 DNA follows: TGTGCCAGCAGCCTCGAGACTAGCGGGGCATACGAGCAGTACTTC.

J is TRBJ2-5 and V is TRBV27; maybe TRBD1 (5 bases). The CDR3 is made up of 14 amino acids. Trimming cost V 5 bases and J 1 base, with 11 bases left between them. From germline, CDR1 is MNHEY and CDR2 SMNVEV (reference sequence). The CDR3 loop reads CASSPLDSQETQYF. CDR3 DNA: TGTGCCAGCAGTCCCCTCGACAGCCAAGAGACCCAGTACTTC.

The chain links TRBV19 to TRBJ1-6; D is unresolved. This CDR3 has 15 residues. Germline loops: CDR1 LNHDA, CDR2 SQIVND (reference sequence). Trimming cost V 3 bases and J 7 bases, with 13 bases left between them. This chain's CDR3 is CASSIERTQNSPLHF. DNA for the CDR3: TGTGCCAGTAGTATCGAGCGGACTCAGAATTCACCCCTCCACTTT. Drawing the rest from reference TRBV19 and TRBJ1-6, the complete variable domain is DGGITQSPKYLFRKEGQNVTLSCEQNLNHDAMYWYRQDPGQGLRLIYYSQIVNDFQKGDIAEGYSVSREKKESFPLTVTSAQKNPTAFYLCASSIERTQNSPLHFGNGTRLTVT.

The rearrangement joins TRBV27 to TRBJ1-6; 7 bases align to TRBD1. This CDR3 spans 16 amino acids. CDR1 is MNHEY, CDR2 SMNVEV, per germline (reference sequence). V lost 5 bases, J lost 4 bases, and 8 bases stayed unmatched. CDR3 DNA: TGTGCCAGCAGTCTAGTGGGGACAGCTTATAATTCACCCCTCCACTTT. Protein sequence: CASSLVGTAYNSPLHF.

This chain connects TRBV28 to TRBJ1-4, with unresolved D. CDR1 is MDHEN, CDR2 SYDVKM, per germline. CDR3 length: 12 residues. Deletions cut 5 bases from V and 2 bases from J, with 3 bases between. CDR3 nucleotides: TGTGCCAGCAGTCCGACTAATGAAAAACTGTTTTTT. Encoded protein: CASSPTNEKLFF.

V and J are TRBV28 and TRBJ1-4; TRBD1 might be the D (6 bases). This CDR3 region has 14 residues. Trimming left V 5 bases short and J 8 bases short, with 15 bases between. The germline V gene has CDR1 MDHEN and CDR2 SYDVKM. CDR3 sequence: CASSGGSPREKLFF. The CDR3 DNA is TGTGCCAGCAGTGGGGGCAGCCCTAGGGAAAAACTGTTTTTT.

This chain uses TRBV15 with TRBJ2-3, with D possibly matching TRBD2 (7 bases). The CDR3 contains 14 residues. Trimming took 6 bases from V and 0 from J, leaving 10 bases between them. Per germline, CDR1 LNHNV and CDR2 YYDKDF (reference sequence). The DNA for the CDR3 is TGTGCCACCAGGAAGGGGGGGAGCACAGATACGCAGTATTTT. Translated, it gives CATRKGGSTDTQYF.

CDR3 in amino acids: CASSVGGALETQYF. CDR3 nucleotide sequence: TGTGCCAGCAGTGTCGGGGGGGCTCTAGAGACCCAGTACTTC. J is TRBJ2-5 and V is TRBV28, with 8 bases aligning to TRBD2. CDR1 and CDR2 (germline): MDHEN, SYDVKM. V lost 5 bases, J lost 4 bases, and 6 bases stayed unmatched. The CDR3 length is 14 residues.

As to this clone: A read error may explain this, as a much larger clone is one base away. This chain joins TRBV6-5 and TRBJ1-2; D call uncertain. The CDR3 sequence is 14 residues long. The germline CDR1 and CDR2 sequences are MNHEY and SVGAGI. Here the CDR3 reads CVSNPGALDGGYTF. Here the CDR3 DNA reads TGTGTCAGCAATCCGGGAGCCCTGGATGGTGGCTACACCTTC.

The chain employs TRBV7-3 and TRBJ2-3; D possibly corresponds to TRBD2 (6 bases). The germline V gene encodes CDR1 SGHTA and CDR2 FQGTGA. V lost 2 bases and J lost 3, with 12 bases in between. The CDR3 is made up of 15 amino acids. Here the CDR3 reads CASSLGGSRTDTQYF. For the CDR3, the DNA is TGTGCCAGCAGCTTAGGAGGGAGTAGAACAGATACGCAGTATTTT.

This chain links TRBV28 with TRBJ2-2, with no clear D. CDR3 length: 14 residues. Between the trimmed V and J ends, which lost 3 bases and 1 base, there was a span of 6 bases. The germline gives CDR1 MDHEN, CDR2 SYDVKM. CDR3 in amino acids: CASSLGQNTGELFF. CDR3 DNA: TGTGCCAGCAGTTTGGGCCAGAACACCGGGGAGCTGTTTTTT.

This clone is a singleton in its sample. This chain joins TRBV27 and TRBJ1-1, with 7 bases identical to TRBD1. CDR1 is MNHEY, CDR2 SMNVEV, per germline (reference sequence). V dropped 6 bases and J dropped 4; count of bases not matched to a gene: 17. The CDR3 spans 17 residues. The CDR3: CASSPIYRGWATTEAFF. As DNA, the CDR3 is TGTGCCAGCAGCCCTATATACAGGGGATGGGCGACCACTGAAGCTTTCTTT.

This clone was seen a few times. The chain uses TRBV18 and TRBJ2-1; 11 bases are shared with TRBD2. The V gene's germline CDR1 is KGHSH and CDR2 LQKENI. V dropped 6 bases and J dropped 4; count of bases not matched to a gene: 11. The CDR3 contains 17 residues. CDR3 sequence reads: CASSPDRLAGIYNEQFF. CDR3 nucleotide sequence: TGTGCCAGCTCTCCCGACCGACTAGCGGGAATTTACAATGAGCAGTTCTTC.

V gene TRBV3-1 (or the pseudogene TRBV3-2) combines with J gene TRBJ2-2, with TRBD2 identical over 7 bases. Germline V gives CDR1 LGHDT, CDR2 YNNKEL (reference sequence). After removal of 4 bases from V and 5 bases from J, the junction contained 10 bases not matched to a gene. This CDR3 is 16 amino acids long. DNA of the CDR3: TGTGCCAGCAGCCCAGGGCGGACTAGAGGTACCGGGGAGCTGTTTTTT. Residues: CASSPGRTRGTGELFF.